Ten or more counts support the clone carrying this T cell receptor beta chain. This entry is derived from a study of blood T cells in healthy people across ages. Study background: Template switching caught about one barcoded beta molecule for each two T cells.

The CDR3 runs to 15 residues. V lost 5 bases to trimming and J lost 4 bases; unmatched junction nucleotides: 10. The V gene's germline CDR1 is SGHTA and CDR2 FQGNSA. It was with a sample-barcoded 5' primer and a J-beta primer mix that a second PCR of about 6 to 12 cycles was run. MiXCR was run by TCRdb on the 5' RACE reads, yielding one entry per CDR3 protein. The sample lists 450,000 to 650,000 distinct CDR3 sequences, around 24% occurring once. Per sample, no less than 5.5 micrograms of total RNA were extracted. This sample also appeared in a second study, on T cells of mothers and their children. That work contributes: Study donors consisted of a few healthy Caucasian mothers and their six children.

This chain connects TRBV7-2 to TRBJ2-7, with 8 bases aligning to TRBD2. Sequenced sample: blood. This TCR came from a boy aged 10-17 years in good health. The CDR3 region is CASSRRGGQRYEQYF. The CDR3 DNA reads as TGTGCCAGCAGCCGACGGGGGGGCCAGCGGTACGAGCAGTACTTC.